Below, one T cell receptor (beta chain) is given with its context. Its antigen is undetermined. The sample originates from a study of T cells in Graves' hyperthyroidism and ophthalmopathy. Regarding the study as a whole: A model of 13 V-J features distinguished ophthalmopathy from stable hyperthyroidism. In blood, most of the thyroid clonotypes expanded above 0.001 were also present.

Used for diagnoses were clinical symptoms, serum thyroxine and TRAb, thyroid ultrasound and orbital computed tomography. Using 10 ml of fresh peripheral blood, PBMCs were prepared. RNA transcripts served as the template for amplifying TCR beta CDR3 regions. TCR CDR3 regions were first amplified by RT-PCR with HTBI primers. TCRdb processed the multiplex PCR reads anew with MiXCR; each CDR3 protein has one entry. The top ten hold 10% of the sample, which has about 700,000 distinct CDR3 sequences, 13% to 15% seen once. This CDR3 spans 15 amino acids. Germline lookup yields CDR1 DFQATT and CDR2 SNEGSKA (reference sequence). The V segment lost 2 bases and the J segment 4 bases; nucleotides outside the gene matches: 10.

The gene calls are TRBV20-1 and TRBJ1-2; 7 nucleotides line up with TRBD1. The sequence came from a woman aged 18-29 years with Graves' hyperthyroidism. The sample consisted of blood. Written as DNA, the CDR3 is TGCAGTGCTAGACCAACACAGGGGCCCCCCTATGGCTACACCTTC. It is translated as CSARPTQGPPYGYTF.